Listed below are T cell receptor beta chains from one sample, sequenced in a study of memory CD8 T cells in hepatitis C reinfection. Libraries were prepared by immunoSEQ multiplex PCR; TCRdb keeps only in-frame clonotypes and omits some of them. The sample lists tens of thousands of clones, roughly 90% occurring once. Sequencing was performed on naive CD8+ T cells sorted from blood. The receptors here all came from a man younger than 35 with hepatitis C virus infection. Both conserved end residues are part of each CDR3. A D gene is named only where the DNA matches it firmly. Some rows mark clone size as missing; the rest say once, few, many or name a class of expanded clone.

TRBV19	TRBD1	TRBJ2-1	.	CASSKGTGGNPYNEQFF	TGTGCCAGTAGTAAAGGGACAGGGGGCAACCCCTACAATGAGCAGTTCTTC
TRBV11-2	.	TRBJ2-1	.	CASSPSRDKEQFF	TGTGCCAGCAGCCCTTCCCGGGACAAAGAGCAGTTCTTC
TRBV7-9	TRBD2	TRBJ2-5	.	CASSPRLAQETQYF	TGTGCCAGCAGCCCCCGACTAGCGCAAGAGACCCAGTACTTC
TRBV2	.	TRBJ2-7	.	CASRLQEAYYEQYF	TGTGCCAGCAGACTACAGGAAGCCTACTACGAGCAGTACTTC
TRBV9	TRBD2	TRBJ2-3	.	CASSGLGTSVRDTQYF	TGTGCCAGCAGCGGCTTGGGGACTAGCGTAAGAGATACGCAGTATTTT
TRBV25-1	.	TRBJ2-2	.	CASSALDTGELFF	TGTGCCAGCAGTGCACTAGACACCGGGGAGCTGTTTTTT
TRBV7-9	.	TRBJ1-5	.	CASSLVVSGYSNQPQHF	TGTGCCAGCAGCTTAGTAGTTTCCGGTTATAGCAATCAGCCCCAGCATTTT
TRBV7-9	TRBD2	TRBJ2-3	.	CASSLTSGYTDTQYF	TGTGCCAGCAGCTTAACTAGCGGATACACAGATACGCAGTATTTT
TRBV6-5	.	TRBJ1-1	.	CASSPGLYLNTEAFF	TGTGCCAGCAGTCCCGGACTGTACCTGAACACTGAAGCTTTCTTT
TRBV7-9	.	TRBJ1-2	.	CASSDGTYYGYTF	TGTGCCAGCAGCGACGGGACATACTATGGCTACACCTTC
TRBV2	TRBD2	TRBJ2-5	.	CASSEGRGGLETQYF	TGTGCCAGCAGTGAGGGTCGGGGGGGCCTAGAGACCCAGTACTTC
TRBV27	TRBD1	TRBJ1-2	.	CASSPGTGYGYTF	TGTGCCAGCAGTCCCGGGACAGGGTATGGCTACACCTTC
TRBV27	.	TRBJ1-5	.	CASSSTPGSNQPQHF	TGTGCCAGCAGTTCTACGCCGGGATCGAATCAGCCCCAGCATTTT
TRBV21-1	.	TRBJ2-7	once	CASSKVWTGAYEQYF	TGTGCCAGCAGCAAAGTTTGGACAGGGGCATATGAGCAGTACTTC
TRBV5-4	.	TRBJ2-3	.	CASSPLGGTDTQYF	TGTGCCAGCAGCCCACTAGGGGGTACAGATACGCAGTATTTT
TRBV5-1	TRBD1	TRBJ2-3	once	CASSRGTGGTDTQYF	TGCGCCAGCAGCCGAGGGACAGGGGGCACAGATACGCAGTATTTT
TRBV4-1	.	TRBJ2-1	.	CASSPNRASNNEQFF	TGCGCCAGCAGCCCGAACAGGGCTTCGAACAATGAGCAGTTCTTC
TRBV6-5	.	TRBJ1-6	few	CASSYSRGGNSPLHF	TGTGCCAGCAGTTACTCCCGCGGTGGGAATTCACCCCTCCACTTT
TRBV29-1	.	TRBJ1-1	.	CSGTDLNTEAFF	TGCAGCGGGACAGACCTGAACACTGAAGCTTTCTTT
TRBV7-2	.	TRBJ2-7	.	CASSLGAGNEQYF	TGTGCCAGCAGCTTAGGGGCAGGGAACGAGCAGTACTTC
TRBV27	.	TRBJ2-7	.	CASSFYGGASYEQYF	TGTGCCAGCAGTTTCTATGGGGGGGCCTCCTACGAGCAGTACTTC
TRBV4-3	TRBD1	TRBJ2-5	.	CASSQDLLGTGEGTQYF	TGCGCCAGCAGCCAAGATCTCCTTGGGACAGGGGAAGGGACCCAGTACTTC
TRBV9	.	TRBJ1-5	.	CASSVVSKSYSNQPQHF	TGTGCCAGCAGCGTAGTTTCTAAGTCTTATAGCAATCAGCCCCAGCATTTT
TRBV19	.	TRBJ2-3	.	CASSGLGGTDTQYF	TGTGCCAGTAGTGGGTTAGGAGGGACAGATACGCAGTATTTT
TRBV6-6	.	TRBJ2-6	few	CASSYVGANVLTF	TGTGCCAGCAGTTACGTAGGGGCCAACGTCCTGACTTTC
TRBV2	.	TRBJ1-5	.	CASSEEHSPVQPQHF	TGTGCCAGCAGTGAAGAGCACAGTCCAGTGCAGCCCCAGCATTTT
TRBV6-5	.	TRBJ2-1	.	CASSYLDSPYNEQFF	TGTGCCAGCAGTTACTTGGACAGCCCTTACAATGAGCAGTTCTTC
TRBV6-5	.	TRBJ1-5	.	CASSYFGDQPQHF	TGTGCCAGCAGTTACTTCGGGGATCAGCCCCAGCATTTT
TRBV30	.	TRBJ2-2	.	CAWSPTPLMTGELFF	TGTGCCTGGAGTCCAACACCCCTGATGACCGGGGAGCTGTTTTTT
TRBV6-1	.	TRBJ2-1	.	CASSEEDRWTTMKDNEQFF	TGTGCCAGCAGTGAAGAGGACCGATGGACTACGATGAAAGACAATGAGCAGTTCTTC
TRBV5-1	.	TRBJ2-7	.	CASSSGGRPYEQYF	TGCGCCAGCAGTTCCGGAGGCAGGCCCTACGAGCAGTACTTC
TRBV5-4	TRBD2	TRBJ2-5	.	CATNSPGGGQETQYF	TGTGCGACGAACTCCCCGGGCGGGGGGCAAGAGACCCAGTACTTC
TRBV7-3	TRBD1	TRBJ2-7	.	CASSWTGGSYEQYF	TGTGCCAGCAGCTGGACAGGGGGCTCCTACGAGCAGTACTTC
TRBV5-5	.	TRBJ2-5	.	CASSEPAETQYF	TGTGCCAGCAGCGAACCCGCGGAGACCCAGTACTTC
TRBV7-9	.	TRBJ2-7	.	CASSSTGAYEQYF	TGTGCCAGCAGTTCTACAGGAGCCTACGAGCAGTACTTC
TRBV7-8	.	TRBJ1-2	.	CASSLGPGANYGYTF	TGTGCCAGCAGCTTAGGACCCGGAGCTAACTATGGCTACACCTTC
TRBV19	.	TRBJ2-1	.	CASSVNYNEQFF	TGTGCCAGTAGTGTTAACTACAATGAGCAGTTCTTC
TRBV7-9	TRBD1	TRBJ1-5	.	CASSQGQGYQPQHF	TGTGCCAGCAGCCAAGGACAGGGATATCAGCCCCAGCATTTT
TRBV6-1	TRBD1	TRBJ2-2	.	CASSGGTGVEHTGELFF	TGTGCCAGCAGTGGTGGGACAGGGGTTGAGCACACCGGGGAGCTGTTTTTT
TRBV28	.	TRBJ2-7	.	CASSLIRGSYEQYF	TGTGCCAGCAGTTTAATCCGGGGGTCCTACGAGCAGTACTTC
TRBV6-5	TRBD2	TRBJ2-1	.	CASSYLAGGTYNEQFF	TGTGCTAGCAGTTACCTAGCGGGAGGGACCTACAATGAGCAGTTCTTC
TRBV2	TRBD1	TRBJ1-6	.	CASSSGTGGISPLHF	TGTGCCAGCAGTTCCGGGACAGGGGGAATTTCACCCCTCCACTTT